The rows below give T cell receptor beta chains drawn from one sample of a study of cytomegalovirus exposure and HLA in healthy donors. Assay: immunoSEQ multiplex PCR; the TCRdb copy retains only in-frame clones and omits some. The sample records about 130,000 clones, 70% to 90% being singletons. Sequenced sample: PBMCs. The receptor set was obtained from a woman under 40 in good health and CMV-seropositive. Each CDR3 is given with its conserved first and last residue. D genes are given only for firm matches. For some rows the clone size is stated as once, few or many, or as a class when expanded; others skip it.

v_gene	j_gene	abundance	len	d_gene	CDR3aa	CDR3nt
TRBV19	TRBJ1-5	-	15	-	CASSMGGGARQPQHF	TGTGCCAGTAGTATGGGGGGGGGTGCCCGTCAGCCCCAGCATTTT
TRBV6-6	TRBJ2-7	-	12	-	CASSYSPDEQYF	TGTGCCAGCAGTTACTCCCCAGACGAGCAGTACTTC
TRBV9	TRBJ2-5	-	15	-	CASSVGGDRQETQYF	TGTGCCAGCAGCGTAGGGGGAGACAGGCAAGAGACCCAGTACTTC
TRBV13	TRBJ2-1	-	16	TRBD2	CASSPGTSSSYNEQFF	TGTGCCAGCAGCCCGGGGACTAGTAGCTCCTACAATGAGCAGTTCTTC
TRBV6-5	TRBJ2-3	-	15	TRBD2	CASSYIAGPSDTQYF	TGTGCCAGCAGTTACATAGCGGGGCCCTCAGATACGCAGTATTTT
TRBV7-9	TRBJ2-2	few	16	TRBD2	CASSLQRGEDTGELFF	TGTGCCAGCAGCTTACAGCGGGGGGAAGACACCGGGGAGCTGTTTTTT
TRBV10-2	TRBJ2-3	-	15	TRBD2	CASSAGGGDEDTQYF	TGCGCCAGCAGTGCCGGGGGAGGGGACGAAGATACGCAGTATTTT
TRBV28	TRBJ1-2	-	13	-	CATSGGTNYGYTF	TGTGCCACCTCCGGAGGAACAAACTATGGCTACACCTTC
TRBV5-1	TRBJ2-7	-	13	TRBD1	CASSVTGSYEQYF	TGCGCCAGCAGCGTGACAGGGTCCTACGAGCAGTACTTC
TRBV4-2	TRBJ1-3	-	18	-	CASSQGPWQVNSGNTIYF	TGTGCCAGCAGCCAAGGCCCCTGGCAGGTGAACTCTGGAAACACCATATATTTT
TRBV15	TRBJ1-4	-	14	-	CATSEQPGVEKLFF	TGTGCCACCAGCGAACAGCCAGGGGTGGAAAAACTGTTTTTT
TRBV21-1	TRBJ2-5	few	14	-	CASSKVQFEETQYF	TGTGCCAGCAGCAAAGTACAATTCGAAGAGACCCAGTACTTC
TRBV7-9	TRBJ2-3	-	18	TRBD2	CASSPIPWGSGGTDTQYF	TGTGCCAGCAGCCCAATCCCTTGGGGTAGCGGGGGGACAGATACGCAGTATTTT
TRBV19	TRBJ2-7	-	13	TRBD1	CASSNRGPYEQYF	TGTGCCAGTAGTAACAGGGGGCCCTACGAGCAGTACTTC
TRBV27	TRBJ2-2	-	15	-	CASSLSNTLTGELFF	TGTGCCAGCAGTTTATCGAACACCCTCACCGGGGAGCTGTTTTTT
TRBV10-1	TRBJ2-5	-	13	TRBD1	CASSLTGKETQYF	TGCGCCAGCAGTCTGACAGGGAAAGAGACCCAGTACTTC
TRBV2	TRBJ2-7	once	14	-	CASSPRWRAYEQYF	TGTGCCAGCAGCCCCCGTTGGCGGGCCTACGAGCAGTACTTC
TRBV4-1	TRBJ2-7	few	13	TRBD2	CASSLLAGDEQYF	TGCGCCAGCAGCCTACTAGCGGGGGACGAGCAGTACTTC
TRBV6-7	TRBJ2-7	-	13	-	CASSYIQGNEQYF	TGTGCCAGCAGTTATATCCAGGGGAACGAGCAGTACTTC
TRBV6-5	TRBJ1-6	-	14	-	CASSRDSNNSPLHF	TGTGCCAGCAGTCGCGACAGTAATAATTCACCCCTCCACTTT
TRBV2	TRBJ2-5	-	15	TRBD1	CASSRQGVERETQYF	TGTGCCAGCAGTCGACAGGGGGTGGAAAGAGAGACCCAGTACTTC
TRBV5-6	TRBJ2-3	-	15	-	CASSHGTYPTDTQYF	TGTGCCAGCAGCCATGGGACTTACCCCACAGATACGCAGTATTTT
TRBV29-1	TRBJ1-3	-	14	-	CSAQTGGSGNTIYF	TGCAGCGCCCAGACGGGGGGATCTGGAAACACCATATATTTT
TRBV2	TRBJ2-2	-	18	TRBD2	CASSGSLAGGSLGRELFF	TGTGCCAGCAGCGGATCCCTCGCGGGAGGTTCCCTAGGCCGGGAGCTGTTTTTT
TRBV7-9	TRBJ2-2	-	14	-	CASSLDRVSGELFF	TGTGCCAGCAGCTTAGACAGGGTGTCCGGGGAGCTGTTTTTT
TRBV10-1	TRBJ1-6	-	14	TRBD1	CASSKGAYNSPLHF	TGCGCCAGCAGTAAGGGGGCTTATAATTCACCCCTCCACTTT
TRBV2	TRBJ2-3	-	17	-	CASSESGYTGWGDTQYF	TGTGCCAGCAGTGAATCCGGATACACAGGGTGGGGAGATACGCAGTATTTT
TRBV14	TRBJ2-1	once	14	TRBD1	CASSQTIQGGEQFF	TGTGCCAGCAGCCAAACTATACAGGGGGGTGAGCAGTTCTTC
TRBV5-5	TRBJ2-7	once	12	TRBD2	CASSGREEIEYF	TGTGCCAGCAGCGGGCGGGAGGAAATTGAGTACTTC
TRBV4-1	TRBJ1-3	-	15	-	CASSQDPSSGNTIYF	TGCGCCAGCAGCCAAGATCCTAGCTCTGGAAACACCATATATTTT
TRBV29-1	TRBJ2-3	-	13	TRBD2	CSSGAGGGDTQYF	TGCAGCTCGGGGGCGGGAGGAGGAGATACGCAGTATTTT
TRBV27	TRBJ2-4	-	15	-	CASSLAAATKNIQYF	TGTGCCAGCAGTTTAGCGGCGGCGACCAAAAACATTCAGTACTTC
TRBV6-1	TRBJ1-1	-	13	-	CASSPIGDTEAFF	TGTGCCAGCAGTCCCATCGGGGACACTGAAGCTTTCTTT
TRBV28	TRBJ2-7	-	16	TRBD1	CASSLLGTGSSYEQYF	TGTGCCAGCAGTTTATTGGGGACAGGGAGCTCCTACGAGCAGTACTTC
TRBV6-6	TRBJ2-2	-	13	-	CASSSGDTGELFF	TGTGCCAGCAGCTCGGGAGACACCGGGGAGCTGTTTTTT
TRBV6-1	TRBJ2-3	-	18	TRBD2	CASSEIPSSGRLTDTQYF	TGTGCCAGCAGTGAAATCCCGTCTAGCGGGAGACTCACAGATACGCAGTATTTT
TRBV6-5	TRBJ1-2	-	14	-	CASSAYRVRGGYTF	TGTGCCAGCAGTGCGTACAGGGTCCGAGGTGGCTACACCTTC
TRBV27	TRBJ2-7	once	15	-	CASSSPGHSSYEQYF	TGTGCCAGCAGTTCCCCGGGACATAGCTCCTACGAGCAGTACTTC
TRBV15	TRBJ2-3	-	14	-	CATSRGSFDDTQYF	TGTGCCACCAGCAGAGGTAGCTTTGATGATACGCAGTATTTT
TRBV5-1	TRBJ2-5	once	14	-	CASSLNTGQETQYF	TGCGCCAGCAGCTTGAACACAGGGCAAGAGACCCAGTACTTC
TRBV5-1	TRBJ2-3	once	16	TRBD2	CASSLSPSGRADTQYF	TGCGCCAGCAGCTTGTCTCCTAGCGGGAGAGCAGATACGCAGTATTTT
TRBV9	TRBJ2-7	-	14	TRBD1	CASSVGQGAYEQYF	TGTGCCAGCAGCGTAGGCCAGGGGGCCTACGAGCAGTACTTC
TRBV7-9	TRBJ1-1	-	16	-	CASSLWTDPINTEAFF	TGTGCCAGCAGCCTGTGGACAGACCCTATCAACACTGAAGCTTTCTTT
TRBV29-1	TRBJ1-4	-	16	TRBD1	CSVEAPPGTVNEKLFF	TGCAGCGTTGAAGCCCCACCCGGGACAGTGAATGAAAAACTGTTTTTT
TRBV6-1	TRBJ1-4	-	15	-	CASSQGRHENGKLFF	TGTGCCAGCAGTCAGGGGCGACATGAGAATGGAAAACTGTTTTTT
TRBV15	TRBJ2-7	-	15	TRBD2	CATPRGVDTPPGQYF	TGTGCCACCCCGCGGGGGGTCGATACCCCCCCCGGGCAGTACTTC
TRBV4-1	TRBJ2-3	-	18	-	CASSKVWFNSLSTDTQYF	TGCGCCAGCAGTAAAGTATGGTTCAACTCCCTAAGCACAGATACGCAGTATTTT
TRBV2	TRBJ2-3	-	17	TRBD2	CASRFGSGRESTDTQYF	TGTGCCAGTCGGTTCGGTAGCGGGAGGGAGAGCACAGATACGCAGTATTTT
TRBV28	TRBJ1-2	once	12	-	CASGYGGDGYTF	TGTGCCAGCGGTTACGGGGGTGATGGCTACACCTTC
TRBV5-6	TRBJ1-2	-	17	-	CASSLYLLSPPNYGYTF	TGTGCCAGCAGCTTGTATCTCCTCAGTCCCCCTAACTATGGCTACACCTTC
TRBV28	TRBJ1-1	-	16	TRBD1	CASSLSRGTGHTEAFF	TGTGCCAGCAGTTTATCCCGAGGGACAGGGCACACTGAAGCTTTCTTT